The 28 T cell receptor beta chains given below trace back to one sample, sequenced in a study of T cells in Graves' hyperthyroidism and ophthalmopathy. Using RNA transcripts as the source, TCR beta CDR3 regions were amplified. Carried out on the TCR CDR3, a first-round RT-PCR used the HTBI primer set. One entry per CDR3 protein results from TCRdb running MiXCR on the multiplex PCR reads. Here the sample spans 300,000 to 450,000 distinct CDR3 sequences, approximately 15% being singletons. Sequencing was performed on blood. These receptors were obtained from a woman aged 55-70 years with Graves' hyperthyroidism.

At least ten counts were recorded for this clonotype. The chain links TRBV10-3 to TRBJ2-7; 7 nucleotides line up with TRBD2. The J segment lost 0 bases and the V segment lost 9 bases, leaving 5 bases of the junction unmatched. CDR1 is ENHRY and CDR2 is SYGVKD in the germline V gene. The CDR3 loop spans 13 amino acids. This CDR3 is CAITSESSYEQYF. The CDR3 nucleotides are TGTGCCATAACTAGCGAGAGCTCCTACGAGCAGTACTTC.

The table lists this clonotype with a few counts. The chain recombines TRBV24-1 with TRBJ2-5; 9 nucleotides align to TRBD1. V shed 4 bases, J shed 5 bases, and the junction held 7 bases outside the gene matches. Germline CDR1 reads KGHDR; CDR2 reads SFDVKD. CDR3 length: 15 residues. CDR3 nucleotide sequence: TGTGCCACCAGTGACCGGGGACAGGGTGGCGAGACCCAGTACTTC. This gives the protein CATSDRGQGGETQYF.

This clonotype was recorded a few times. The chain is built from TRBV5-8 and TRBJ1-1; 12 nucleotides align to TRBD1. The CDR3 sequence is 19 residues long. The germline CDR1 and CDR2 sequences are SGHTS and YDEGEE. Trimming cost V 0 bases and J 5 bases; bases outside gene matches: 14. The CDR3 sequence is CASSLGSPGTGGPGTEAFF. The CDR3 DNA follows: TGTGCCAGCAGCTTGGGGAGTCCCGGGACAGGGGGCCCGGGGACTGAAGCTTTCTTT.

This clonotype was detected ten times or more. The rearrangement joins TRBV2 to TRBJ2-5; D remains unclear. V was cut by 6 bases and J by 6 bases, with 20 bases left in between. There are 15 residues in the CDR3. CDR1 SNHLY and CDR2 FYNNEI come from the germline V gene. Written as DNA, the CDR3 is TGTGCCAGCAGAGATATGGGATCACCCTTGAAGACCCAGTACTTC. The encoded protein is CASRDMGSPLKTQYF.

The V call is TRBV19, the J call TRBJ2-3; D possibly corresponds to TRBD1 (6 bases). Germline V gives CDR1 LNHDA, CDR2 SQIVND (reference sequence). V was trimmed by 8 bases and J by 0 bases, leaving 9 bases between them. This CDR3 region has 13 residues. CDR3 in DNA: TGTGCCAGTGGGACAACTAGCACAGATACGCAGTATTTT. Protein: CASGTTSTDTQYF.

J is TRBJ2-2 and V is TRBV28; D tentatively fits TRBD1 or TRBD2 (7 bases each). CDR3 length equals 16 residues. Trimming removed 6 bases from V and 3 bases from J, with 17 bases in between. CDR1 MDHEN and CDR2 SYDVKM come from the germline V gene. The CDR3 DNA reads TGTGCCAGCAGCCAGGGGGGGGGGGGAGACACCGGGGAGCTGTTTTTT. This translates into CASSQGGGGDTGELFF. The full variable domain, completed using reference TRBV28 and TRBJ2-2, is DVKVTQSSRYLVKRTGEKVFLECVQDMDHENMFWYRQDPGLGLRLIYFSYDVKMKEKGDIPEGYSVSREKKERFSLILESASTNQTSMYLCASSQGGGGDTGELFFGEGSRLTVL.

Many counts were recorded for this clonotype. The chain has TRBV5-1 and TRBJ2-1; 13 bases are a match to TRBD2. Per germline, CDR1 SGHRS and CDR2 YFSETQ. V trimming: 4 bases; J trimming: 11 bases; junction bases outside the gene matches: 9. CDR3 size: 15 residues. CDR3 sequence: CASSPGTSGTVKQFF. The CDR3 DNA reads TGCGCCAGCAGCCCCGGGACTAGCGGGACCGTTAAGCAGTTCTTC.

This clonotype has a count of ten or more. This rearrangement joins TRBV6-1 to TRBJ1-5; 7 nucleotides agree with TRBD1. Germline V gene lookup returns CDR1 MNHNS and CDR2 SASEGT. The CDR3 runs to 16 residues. V shed 2 bases and J 4 bases; nucleotides not matched to a gene: 8. CDR3: CASSEPDRVGNQPQHF. CDR3 nucleotides: TGTGCCAGCAGTGAACCCGACAGGGTAGGAAATCAGCCCCAGCATTTT.

This clonotype was observed many times. This chain joins TRBV11-2 and TRBJ1-6; D call uncertain. This CDR3 comprises 15 residues. Germline V gene sequence: CDR1 SGHAT, CDR2 FQNNGV. V lost 6 bases to trimming and J lost 0 bases, with 9 bases between them. Here the CDR3 DNA reads TGTGCCAGCAGATATCTACGCTCCTATAATTCACCCCTCCACTTT. Protein: CASRYLRSYNSPLHF.

V usage is TRBV5-5 and J usage is TRBJ1-5; D not certain. The CDR3 has 16 amino acids. V was trimmed by 2 bases and J by 1 base, leaving 13 bases between them. Germline CDR1 SGHKS, CDR2 YYEKEE (reference sequence). CDR3 DNA: TGTGCCAGCAGCTTCATACCGGGAGACAGCAATCAGCCCCAGCATTTT. Protein sequence: CASSFIPGDSNQPQHF.

This clonotype was counted ten times or more. This chain joins TRBV9 and TRBJ2-1; TRBD2 agrees at 11 bases. Germline V gene sequence: CDR1 SGDLS, CDR2 YYNGEE. V dropped 0 bases and J dropped 4; count of bases not matched to a gene: 3. This CDR3 spans 16 amino acids. The DNA for the CDR3 is TGTGCCAGCAGCGTAGTCGGGACTAGCGGTTACAATGAGCAGTTCTTC. This sequence encodes CASSVVGTSGYNEQFF.

The chain has TRBV19 and TRBJ2-1; 11 bases are shared with TRBD2. Germline V gene data show CDR1 as LNHDA and CDR2 as SQIVND (reference sequence). This CDR3 contains 16 residues. The V segment lost 7 bases and the J segment 0 bases; nucleotides outside the gene matches: 5. The CDR3 DNA follows: TGTGCCAGTACCTTTAGCGGGAGGGCCTCCTACAATGAGCAGTTCTTC. It codes for CASTFSGRASYNEQFF.

There are many counts of this clonotype. This chain uses TRBV3-1 with TRBJ1-2; D is perhaps TRBD1 (5 bases). Germline loops: CDR1 LGHDT, CDR2 YNNKEL (reference sequence). This CDR3 contains 12 residues. The V end was cut by 6 bases, the J end by 8 bases, with 13 bases between. CDR3 sequence (DNA): TGTGCCAGCAGTCGGACCGGGGACGGCTACACCTTC. Amino acid sequence: CASSRTGDGYTF.

This clonotype was recorded many times. The chain combines TRBV7-2 with TRBJ2-7, with 7 bases fitting TRBD1. The length of the CDR3 is 13 residues. CDR1 SGHTA and CDR2 FQGNSA come from the germline V gene. Losses at the gene ends were 8 bases for V and 3 bases for J; bases not matched to a gene: 7. CDR3 DNA: TGTGCCAGCCAGAGGGGGCAGGGCTACGAGCAGTACTTC. Translated: CASQRGQGYEQYF.

This clonotype was seen repeatedly, ten times or more. The J gene is TRBJ1-4, the V gene TRBV7-9; D is perhaps TRBD1 (5 bases). The CDR3 runs to 17 residues. The V gene lost 6 bases and the J gene lost 4 bases, with 21 bases spanning the gap. Germline-derived CDR1 and CDR2 are SEHNR and FQNEAQ (reference sequence). CDR3 DNA sequence: TGTGCCAGCAGGCCCGGTCGGGGCAGGGCTAATAATGAAAAACTGTTTTTT. Its protein product is CASRPGRGRANNEKLFF.

The chain uses TRBV2 and TRBJ2-1; D is undetermined. V lost 2 bases and J lost 2, with 7 bases in between. Per the germline V gene, CDR1 is SNHLY and CDR2 is FYNNEI. There are 14 residues in the CDR3. The CDR3: CASSERQAYNEQFF. DNA of the CDR3: TGTGCCAGCAGTGAAAGGCAGGCCTACAATGAGCAGTTCTTC.

This clonotype was observed at least ten times. The rearrangement uses TRBV28 and TRBJ1-2; 9 bases are shared with TRBD1. The CDR3 runs to 15 residues. From germline, CDR1 is MDHEN and CDR2 SYDVKM. Trimming took 3 bases from V and 7 from J; bases not matched to a gene: 9. The CDR3 is CASSFDLTGGFGYTF. DNA for the CDR3: TGTGCCAGCAGTTTCGACCTAACAGGGGGCTTTGGCTACACCTTC.

This clonotype was seen a few times. This chain joins TRBV3-1 and TRBJ1-3; 9 nucleotides agree with TRBD1. J lost 4 bases, V lost 5 bases, and 9 bases had no gene match. The CDR3 runs 16 residues. Germline V gene data show CDR1 as LGHDT and CDR2 as YNNKEL (reference sequence). The CDR3 is CASSLDRGYSGNTIYF. In DNA form, the CDR3 reads TGTGCCAGCAGCTTAGACAGGGGGTACTCCGGAAACACCATATATTTT. The complete variable domain, with remaining parts taken from reference TRBV3-1 and TRBJ1-3, reads DTAVSQTPKYLVTQMGNDKSIKCEQNLGHDTMYWYKQDSKKFLKIMFSYNNKELIINETVPNRFSPKSPDKAHLNLHINSLELGDSAVYFCASSLDRGYSGNTIYFGEGSWLTVV.

The chain links TRBV9 to TRBJ1-6; D is unresolved. The ends were cut back, 0 bases at V and 13 bases at J, with 17 bases in the middle. The CDR3 is 15 amino acids. From germline, CDR1 is SGDLS and CDR2 YYNGEE. CDR3 sequence (DNA): TGTGCCAGCAGCGTAGATGGGAACCCCTTGGTTCCCCTCCACTTT. Protein: CASSVDGNPLVPLHF.

This clonotype was counted at least ten times. The V gene is TRBV7-3, the J gene TRBJ2-1, with TRBD2 matching 12 bases. The CDR3 is 15 residues long. The trim removed 5 bases at V and 4 bases at J, leaving 3 bases unmatched. Germline CDR1 reads SGHTA; CDR2 reads FQGTGA. The CDR3 region has the DNA TGTGCCAGCAGCCTTACTAGCGGGAGGTACAATGAGCAGTTCTTC. Protein product: CASSLTSGRYNEQFF.

In this sample, this clonotype turned up many times. The chain combines TRBV20-1 with TRBJ2-1, with D perhaps assigned TRBD1 or TRBD2 (5 bases each). The CDR3 contains 13 residues. The germline CDR1 and CDR2 sequences are DFQATT and SNEGSKA (reference sequence). Trimming pared 5 bases from V and 8 bases from J, leaving 16 bases between. CDR3: CSARDLSRYEQFF. The CDR3 bases are TGCAGTGCTCGGGACCTTAGTAGGTATGAGCAGTTCTTC.

This clonotype showed up many times. V gene TRBV5-1 combines with J gene TRBJ2-1; D gene ambiguous. The CDR3 extends over 14 amino acids. CDR1 SGHRS and CDR2 YFSETQ come from the germline V gene. V lost 0 bases, J lost 6 bases, and 10 bases lay in between. CDR3 DNA: TGCGCCAGCAGCTTGGGACTCCCGAGCAATGAGCAGTTCTTC. This encodes CASSLGLPSNEQFF.

This clonotype has a count of ten or more. V and J are TRBV27 and TRBJ2-7, with TRBD2 matching over 9 bases. Trimming removed 6 bases from V and 3 bases from J; junction bases left unmatched: 6. Looked up from germline, CDR1 is MNHEY and CDR2 is SMNVEV (reference sequence). This CDR3 has 14 residues. CDR3 in amino acids: CASRNSGSIYEQYF. DNA of the CDR3: TGTGCCAGCAGAAATAGCGGGAGTATCTACGAGCAGTACTTC.

This clonotype appeared many times. The V gene is TRBV30, the J gene TRBJ2-6; D is possibly TRBD1 (5 bases). Trimming removed 2 bases at V and 3 bases at J, with 8 bases between. The CDR3 spans 14 residues. CDR1 and CDR2 from the germline V gene are GTSNPN and SVGIG (reference sequence). For the CDR3, the DNA is TGTGCCTGGAGTTGGGGCAATGGGGCCAACGTCCTGACTTTC. It translates to CAWSWGNGANVLTF. Full variable domain (remainder filled in from reference TRBV30 and TRBJ2-6): SQTIHQWPATLVQPVGSPLSLECTVEGTSNPNLYWYRQAAGRGLQLLFYSVGIGQISSEVPQNLSASRPQDRQFILSSKKLLLSDSGFYLCAWSWGNGANVLTFGAGSRLTVL.

Only a few counts were recorded for this clonotype. One base away lies a much larger clone, so this may be a sequencing read error. The V gene is TRBV7-2, the J gene TRBJ1-1, with D uncertain. The germline gives CDR1 SGHTA, CDR2 FQGNSA. This CDR3 is 13 amino acids long. The CDR3 DNA is TGTGCCAGCAGCCAATCCGTGAACACTGGAGCTTTCTTT. Translated, it gives CASSQSVNTGAFF.

This clonotype showed up many times. J is TRBJ2-5 and V is TRBV11-2, with TRBD1 identical over 7 bases. Germline CDR1 SGHAT, CDR2 FQNNGV. The CDR3 has 14 amino acids. Trimming cost V 3 bases and J 3 bases; bases outside gene matches: 4. The DNA of the CDR3 is TGTGCCAGCAGCTTGGGACAGCGAAAAGAGACCCAGTACTTC. As protein: CASSLGQRKETQYF.

This clonotype showed up just a few times. This chain links TRBV19 with TRBJ2-7, with 7 bases identical to TRBD2. The CDR3 runs to 15 residues. V was pared by 6 bases and J by 0 bases, with 8 bases of the junction left unmatched. CDR1 and CDR2 from the germline V gene are LNHDA and SQIVND (reference sequence). In DNA, the CDR3 is TGTGCCAGTAGCACTACTAGCGCCAGCTCCTACGAGCAGTACTTC. This sequence encodes CASSTTSASSYEQYF.

This chain links TRBV19 with TRBJ2-7; D may be TRBD2 (5 bases). The CDR3 is made up of 15 amino acids. Germline V lookup: CDR1 LNHDA, CDR2 SQIVND (reference sequence). The V gene lost 4 bases and the J gene lost 0 bases, with 13 bases spanning the gap. The DNA of the CDR3 is TGTGCCAGTAGTACCCCGACGGGGAGCTCCTACGAGCAGTACTTC. This gives the protein CASSTPTGSSYEQYF.